The 3 T cell receptor beta chains below were found in one sample sequenced in a study of cytomegalovirus exposure and HLA in healthy donors. Method: immunoSEQ multiplex PCR; TCRdb's copy keeps in-frame clones and lacks some. The sample yields more than 120,000 clones, around nine tenths seen once. Sequenced sample: PBMCs. The source is a man between 18 and 29 years old in good health and CMV-seropositive.

A single count supports this clone. The chain employs TRBV5-4 and TRBJ2-7; D might be TRBD1 (6 bases). This CDR3 has 14 amino acids. V was clipped by 4 bases and J by 2 bases, with 13 bases between them. Germline V gene data show CDR1 as SGHNT and CDR2 as YYREEE (reference sequence). In DNA, the CDR3 is TGTGCCAGCAGCCCTGGGACATCGCCCTACGAGCAGTACTTC. Translation: CASSPGTSPYEQYF. The whole variable domain, remainder taken from reference TRBV5-4 and TRBJ2-7, is ETGVTQSPTHLIKTRGQQVTLRCSSQSGHNTVSWYQQALGQGPQFIFQYYREEENGRGNFPPRFSGLQFPNYSSELNVNALELDDSALYLCASSPGTSPYEQYFGPGTRLTVT.

The rearrangement uses TRBV30 and TRBJ2-7, with 12 bases lining up with TRBD2. Germline values: CDR1 GTSNPN, CDR2 SVGIG (reference sequence). The CDR3 consists of 14 residues. J was trimmed by 4 bases and V by 4 bases; bases with no gene match: 5. CDR3 region: CAWTTTSGRYEQYF. The CDR3 coding sequence is TGTGCCTGGACGACTACTAGCGGGAGGTACGAGCAGTACTTC.

J is TRBJ2-5 and V is TRBV15; 8 positions agree with TRBD1. Germline CDR1 reads LNHNV; CDR2 reads YYDKDF (reference sequence). CDR3 length: 15 amino acids. V dropped 0 bases and J dropped 5; count of bases not matched to a gene: 5. The DNA of the CDR3 is TGTGCCACCAGCAGAGACACCGGGACAGGCGAGACCCAGTACTTC. This codes for CATSRDTGTGETQYF.